This T cell receptor (beta chain) came from a study of shared clonotypes between healthy human individuals. The CDR3 has 15 amino acids. V was pared by 0 bases and J by 6 bases, with 3 bases of the junction left unmatched. Germline V gives CDR1 SGHRS, CDR2 YFSETQ. There were only Caucasian adults among the donors, and all lived in Nashville, Tennessee. Method: immunoSEQ multiplex PCR; TCRdb's copy keeps in-frame clones and lacks some. Of 1.4 million or so clones in the sample, just under 99% were seen once. The source is a man between 25 and 39 years old in good health. Sequencing was performed on naive CD4+ T cells sorted from blood. Noted subset: CD45RA+ positively selected. The rearrangement uses TRBV5-1 and TRBJ2-1; TRBD2 matches at 10 bases. This CDR3 is CASSLELAGINEQFF. DNA for the CDR3: TGCGCCAGCAGCTTGGAACTAGCGGGGATCAATGAGCAGTTCTTC.